The 31 T cell receptor beta chains below come from one sample, sequenced in a study of T cells after yellow fever vaccination. Each CDR3 protein gets one entry after TCRdb re-called the 5' RACE reads with MiXCR. The sample carries roughly 180,000 distinct CDR3 sequences, 6.2% recorded once. Sequenced material: CD4+ T cells sorted from PBMCs, taken on the day of the first yellow fever vaccination. These receptors came from a man younger than 35 who received the YFV17D yellow fever vaccine.

This clonotype was seen only a few times. The V call is TRBV2, the J call TRBJ1-1; 7 bases line up with TRBD1. Germline values: CDR1 SNHLY, CDR2 FYNNEI. The J segment lost 0 bases and the V segment lost 8 bases, leaving 3 bases of the junction unmatched. This CDR3 region has 13 residues. The CDR3 region is CASCQGVNTEAFF. In nucleotides, the CDR3 is TGTGCCAGCTGCCAGGGGGTGAACACTGAAGCTTTCTTT. Drawing the rest from reference TRBV2 and TRBJ1-1, the complete variable domain is EPEVTQTPSHQVTQMGQEVILRCVPISNHLYFYWYRQILGQKVEFLVSFYNNEISEKSEIFDDQFSVERPDGSNFTLKIRSTKLEDSAMYFCASCQGVNTEAFFGQGTRLTVV.

The CDR3 loop reads CASSYRSRSEQFF. DNA of the CDR3: TGTGCCAGCAGTTACCGTTCCAGGTCCGAGCAGTTCTTC. The genes are TRBV6-5 and TRBJ2-1; D is uncertain. The CDR3 loop spans 13 amino acids. Germline V gene data show CDR1 as MNHEY and CDR2 as SVGAGI. V was trimmed by 2 bases and J by 10 bases, leaving 12 bases between them.

The chain has TRBV18 and TRBJ2-7, with a weak D call TRBD1 (5 bases). Looked up from germline, CDR1 is KGHSH and CDR2 is LQKENI. The CDR3 loop spans 14 amino acids. With 1 base removed from V and 3 bases from J, the gap between germline ends came to 10 bases. The CDR3 region has the DNA TGTGCCAGCTCACCACAGCAGGGCTTCTACGAGCAGTACGTC. Amino acid sequence: CASSPQQGFYEQYV.

There are many counts of this clonotype. This chain links TRBV9 with TRBJ2-7; tentative D call: TRBD2 (6 bases). V was shortened by 7 bases and J by 6 bases, with 17 bases between the two germline ends. This CDR3 is 13 amino acids long. CDR1 and CDR2 from the germline V gene are SGDLS and YYNGEE. CDR3 nucleotide sequence: TGTGCCAGCTCGGCGGGGTTCGGAGTCGAGCAGTACTTC. This translates into CASSAGFGVEQYF.

This clonotype was seen a handful of times. This chain links TRBV5-6 with TRBJ1-1, with D uncertain. V lost 0 bases and J 3 bases, leaving 9 bases between the germline ends. The CDR3 has 14 residues. Germline V lookup: CDR1 SGHDT, CDR2 YYEEEE. CDR3 nucleotides: TGTGCCAGCAGCTTGGCCGGGGTGGACACTGAAGCTTTCTTT. It yields the protein CASSLAGVDTEAFF.

This clonotype was detected many times. The rearrangement joins TRBV20-1 to TRBJ2-5, with a tentative D call TRBD2 (5 bases). Germline V gene lookup returns CDR1 DFQATT and CDR2 SNEGSKA (reference sequence). The CDR3 contains 13 residues. Trimming removed 0 bases from V and 1 base from J, with 6 bases in between. The CDR3, as DNA: TGCAGTGCTAGAGATCTAGCCCAAGAGACCCAGTACTTC. Its protein product is CSARDLAQETQYF.

This clonotype turned up a few times. The chain couples TRBV18 to TRBJ2-5; 9 nucleotides match TRBD2. The V segment lost 3 bases and the J segment 4 bases; nucleotides outside the gene matches: 3. Germline V gene sequence: CDR1 KGHSH, CDR2 LQKENI. CDR3 length: 14 residues. CDR3 region: CASSPPGLAETQYF. In DNA, the CDR3 is TGTGCCAGCTCACCCCCGGGACTAGCAGAGACCCAGTACTTC.

This clonotype appeared many times. V gene TRBV6-2 or TRBV6-3 combines with J gene TRBJ1-2; a possible D gene is TRBD1 (6 bases). Trimming shortened V by 4 bases and J by 5 bases, and 14 bases separated the two germline ends. The CDR3 extends over 14 amino acids. The germline V gene encodes CDR1 MNHEY and CDR2 SVGEGT. In DNA, the CDR3 is TGTGCCAGCAGTTTCGGACAGATATTTTATGGCTACACCTTC. It is translated as CASSFGQIFYGYTF.

The chain uses TRBV7-2 and TRBJ2-7, with 8 positions matching TRBD1. Trimming at V came to 3 bases and at J to 2 bases, leaving 3 bases not matched to a gene. Germline V gives CDR1 SGHTA, CDR2 FQGNSA. The CDR3 consists of 14 residues. CDR3 nucleotide sequence: TGTGCCAGCAGCTTGGGGACAGGACCCTACGAGCAGTACGTC. It encodes CASSLGTGPYEQYV.

This clonotype was recorded at least ten times. The chain uses TRBV28 and TRBJ2-2; maybe TRBD1 (6 bases). Germline CDR1 is MDHEN and CDR2 is SYDVKM. The CDR3 has 18 amino acids. V shed 3 bases and J shed 5 bases, with 22 bases lying between them. The CDR3 loop is CASSFPGLTGLGTGELFF. CDR3 DNA: TGTGCCAGCAGTTTCCCCGGGCTAACAGGGTTGGGGACCGGGGAGCTGTTTTTT.

This clonotype has a handful of counts. The V call is TRBV6-2 or TRBV6-3, the J call TRBJ2-1; D remains ambiguous. V dropped 0 bases and J dropped 0 bases, with 9 bases sitting between them. The CDR3 contains 16 residues. The V gene's germline CDR1 is MNHEY and CDR2 SVGEGT. The chain's CDR3 is CASSYSDRSSYNEQFF. CDR3 bases: TGTGCCAGCAGTTACTCGGACCGCAGCTCCTACAATGAGCAGTTCTTC.

The V call is TRBV5-6, the J call TRBJ2-5; D possibly corresponds to TRBD2 (6 bases). The CDR3 consists of 14 residues. Germline CDR1 and CDR2: SGHDT and YYEEEE. The V end lost 3 bases, the J end lost 4 bases, and 13 bases lay between the germline ends. The CDR3 is CASSSLTSGETQYF. As DNA, the CDR3 is TGTGCCAGCAGCTCTCTGACTAGTGGAGAGACCCAGTACTTC.

This clonotype turned up a few times. The chain links TRBV20-1 to TRBJ1-1, with D unclear. Germline-derived CDR1 and CDR2 are DFQATT and SNEGSKA (reference sequence). The CDR3 runs 14 residues. Trimming pared 6 bases from V and 1 base from J, leaving 15 bases between. The chain's CDR3 is CSARRASANTEAFF. CDR3 DNA sequence: TGCAGTGCCAGACGGGCCAGTGCGAACACTGAAGCTTTCTTT.

This clonotype has ten or more counts. The chain couples TRBV20-1 to TRBJ1-4, with D possibly TRBD1 on 5 matching bases. The CDR3 spans 14 residues. V was trimmed by 3 bases and J by 5 bases, leaving 13 bases between them. Germline CDR1 reads DFQATT; CDR2 reads SNEGSKA (reference sequence). In DNA form, the CDR3 reads TGCAGTGCTAGGGAGGGACGCTCAAATGAAAAACTGTTTTTT. It codes for CSAREGRSNEKLFF.

Many counts were recorded for this clonotype. This chain links TRBV4-3 with TRBJ2-4; the match to TRBD1 covers 11 bases. The ends lost 4 bases at V and 8 bases at J; junction bases unmatched: 7. The CDR3 length is 15 residues. From germline, CDR1 is LGHNA and CDR2 YSLEER. This CDR3 reads CASSRGQGAFDIQYF. CDR3 in DNA: TGCGCCAGCAGCCGCGGACAGGGGGCGTTCGACATTCAGTACTTC.

Note on this clonotype: Compared with germline, one end of the junction differs, possibly owing to a read error. V usage is TRBV2 and J usage is TRBJ2-2; D not certain. The CDR3 runs 15 residues. CDR1 SNHLY and CDR2 FYNNEI come from the germline V gene. CDR3 in DNA: TGTGCCAGCAGTGCGGAGAGATCGAACAACGGGGAGCTGTTTTTT. Its translation is CASSAERSNNGELFF. Supplemented by reference TRBV2 and TRBJ2-2, the full variable domain reads EPEVTQTPSHQVTQMGQEVILRCVPISNHLYFYWYRQILGQKVEFLVSFYNNEISEKSEIFDDQFSVERPDGSNFTLKIRSTKLEDSAMYFCASSAERSNNGELFFGEGSRLTVL.

This clonotype was counted at least ten times. V and J are TRBV6-5 and TRBJ1-5, with 11 bases lining up with TRBD1. The CDR3 spans 17 residues. V dropped 6 bases and J dropped 2; count of bases not matched to a gene: 9. CDR1 is MNHEY, CDR2 SVGAGI, per germline. The DNA of the CDR3 is TGTGCCAGCAGGGGGACAGGGGGGTATTGGGGCAATCAGCCCCAGCATTTT. This translates into CASRGTGGYWGNQPQHF.

This clonotype was found a few times. The chain links TRBV10-1 to TRBJ2-3, with D perhaps being TRBD1 or TRBD2 (5 bases each). CDR1 WNHNN and CDR2 SYGVQD come from the germline V gene (reference sequence). V gave up 8 bases and J gave up 7 bases, with 22 bases separating them. The length of the CDR3 is 15 residues. The chain's CDR3 is CASGRGDLLPYTQYF. The CDR3, as DNA: TGCGCCAGCGGACGAGGGGACCTGTTGCCTTATACGCAGTATTTT.

In this sample, this clonotype turned up a few times. V and J are TRBV7-2 and TRBJ1-5, with no clear D. Germline-derived CDR1 and CDR2 are SGHTA and FQGNSA. Trimming pared 5 bases from V and 5 bases from J, leaving 13 bases between. CDR3 size: 14 residues. The CDR3 coding sequence is TGTGCCAGCAGCCCCTGGACGGCTGATCAGCCCCAGCATTTT. Protein sequence: CASSPWTADQPQHF.

This clonotype occurred many times. V usage is TRBV12-3 or TRBV12-4 and J usage is TRBJ2-1, with 8 bases identical to TRBD2. CDR3 length equals 17 residues. Trimming removed 0 bases from V and 8 bases from J; junction bases left unmatched: 12. The CDR3 reads CASSLAFGTRGADEQFF. Written as DNA, the CDR3 is TGTGCCAGCAGTTTAGCGTTCGGGACTAGAGGGGCCGATGAGCAGTTCTTC.

Worth noting for this clonotype: A much larger clone lies a single base off, so this may be a read error. V is TRBV6-5 and J is TRBJ2-5; 9 positions agree with TRBD2. Germline loops: CDR1 MNHEY, CDR2 SVGAGI. After removal of 2 bases from V and 0 bases from J, the junction contained 4 bases not matched to a gene. The length of the CDR3 is 16 residues. CDR3 amino acids: CASSYGRGGHQETQYF. CDR3 in DNA: TGTGCCAGCAGTTACGGGCGGGGGGGCCACCAAGAGACCCAGTACTTC.

This clonotype was found many times. DNA of the CDR3: TGTGCCAGCAGGTGGGACAGGGGCACAGATACGCAGTATTTT. Its protein is CASRWDRGTDTQYF. The chain employs TRBV6-5 and TRBJ2-3; 9 bases are a match to TRBD1. CDR1 is MNHEY, CDR2 SVGAGI, per germline. This CDR3 has 14 amino acids. V dropped 6 bases and J dropped 1; count of bases not matched to a gene: 2.

This clonotype was seen a few times. This rearrangement joins TRBV2 to TRBJ1-5; D possibly corresponds to TRBD1 (5 bases). Between the trimmed V and J ends, which lost 7 bases and 0 bases, there was a span of 13 bases. Germline assignment: CDR1 SNHLY and CDR2 FYNNEI. This CDR3 has 15 residues. The DNA for the CDR3 is TGTGCCAGCAAATTGGGGGGAGATAGCAATCAGCCCCAGCATTTT. The encoded protein is CASKLGGDSNQPQHF.

As regards this clonotype: Being one base from a much bigger clone, this may be a read error. This chain uses TRBV5-1 with TRBJ2-3; D may be TRBD2 (5 bases). Trimming cost V 4 bases and J 1 base, with 10 bases left between them. This CDR3 spans 14 amino acids. The germline CDR1 and CDR2 sequences are SGHRS and YFSETQ. The CDR3 protein is CASSVASRTDTQYF. The CDR3 nucleotides read TGCGCCAGCAGCGTGGCTAGCCGCACAGATACGCAGTATTTT.

This clonotype was recorded many times. The V and J genes are TRBV9 and TRBJ1-2; no firm D call. The CDR3 has 13 amino acids. Germline lookup yields CDR1 SGDLS and CDR2 YYNGEE. V lost 4 bases, J lost 3 bases, and 10 bases lay in between. The CDR3 sequence: CASSSRTDYGYTF. The CDR3 DNA sequence: TGTGCCAGCAGCTCTAGGACGGACTATGGCTACACCTTC.

In its sample, this clonotype was seen a few times. The rearrangement uses TRBV11-2 and TRBJ2-6, with 7 bases lining up with TRBD1. V shed 1 base and J 5 bases; nucleotides not matched to a gene: 17. CDR1 SGHAT and CDR2 FQNNGV come from the germline V gene. The CDR3 extends over 20 amino acids. The CDR3 loop is CASSLVPGQPNLPRANVLTF. The CDR3 DNA follows: TGTGCCAGCAGCTTAGTTCCGGGACAGCCGAATTTGCCCCGGGCCAACGTCCTGACTTTC.

This clonotype was counted ten times or more. CDR3 sequence reads: CASSPHPRQGGKLFF. The CDR3 bases are TGTGCCAGCAGCCCTCACCCGAGACAGGGAGGGAAACTGTTTTTT. The chain carries TRBV14 and TRBJ1-4, with 7 positions matching TRBD1. CDR3 length equals 15 residues. The V gene end was trimmed by 4 bases and the J gene end by 11 bases; junction bases not matched to a gene: 13. Germline V gives CDR1 SGHDN, CDR2 FVKESK.

This clonotype was seen repeatedly, ten times or more. The chain has TRBV10-3 and TRBJ2-5, with a weak D call TRBD1 (7 bases). The CDR3 extends over 15 amino acids. Between the trimmed V and J ends, which lost 0 bases and 4 bases, there was a span of 12 bases. Germline CDR1 and CDR2: ENHRY and SYGVKD. CDR3 amino acids: CAISESRQGGETQYF. The CDR3 DNA reads TGTGCCATCAGTGAGTCAAGACAGGGAGGAGAGACCCAGTACTTC.

This clonotype was seen more than once but under ten times. The CDR3 sequence: CASSQGDYEQFF. The CDR3 nucleotides are TGCGCCAGCAGCCAAGGGGACTATGAGCAGTTCTTC. This sequence joins TRBV4-1 and TRBJ2-1; a weak D match, TRBD2 (6 bases). The V gene lost 1 base and the J gene lost 8 bases, with 6 bases spanning the gap. Germline V lookup: CDR1 MGHRA, CDR2 YSYEKL. This CDR3 is 12 amino acids long.

V usage is TRBV4-3 and J usage is TRBJ2-4, with TRBD1 matching over 10 bases. The V gene's germline CDR1 is LGHNA and CDR2 YSLEER. V gave up 0 bases and J gave up 15 bases; unmatched junction bases: 8. The CDR3 length is 14 residues. CDR3 DNA: TGCGCCAGCAGCCAAGACCCCCAGACAGGGGGCTCGTACTTC. Translated, it gives CASSQDPQTGGSYF.

The chain recombines TRBV28 with TRBJ2-5; 7 bases are shared with TRBD1. The V gene end was trimmed by 5 bases and the J gene end by 2 bases; junction bases not matched to a gene: 5. The V gene's germline CDR1 is MDHEN and CDR2 SYDVKM. CDR3 size: 14 residues. The CDR3 bases are TGTGCCAGCAGTGTTGGGACAGCACAAGAGACCCAGTACTTC. It yields the protein CASSVGTAQETQYF. Supplemented by reference TRBV28 and TRBJ2-5, the full variable domain reads DVKVTQSSRYLVKRTGEKVFLECVQDMDHENMFWYRQDPGLGLRLIYFSYDVKMKEKGDIPEGYSVSREKKERFSLILESASTNQTSMYLCASSVGTAQETQYFGPGTRLLVL.